These T cell receptor beta chains were read from a single sample in a study of T-cell memory formation after mild COVID-19. TCRdb reprocessed the 5' RACE reads with MiXCR, giving one entry per CDR3 protein. The sample comprises roughly 130,000 distinct CDR3 sequences, roughly 15% of which are singletons, and approximately 15% rests with the top ten. Sequenced material: PBMCs or a T cell subset sorted from them (not recorded which). These receptors all stem from an adult woman who had mild COVID-19 (a few samples of this study predate the infection). Cell type and time point are not known. Both conserved end residues are part of each CDR3. The D gene is left open where the match is weak. Expanded clones are given a class, and other clones once, few, many or no size at all.

cdr3_aa | cdr3_nt | clone_size | d_call | j_call | v_call
CATRSSGKQHEQYF | TGTGCCACCAGGTCTAGCGGGAAGCAGCACGAGCAGTACTTC | few | TRBD2 | TRBJ2-7 | TRBV15
CAIREDGGTNEKLFF | TGTGCCATCAGGGAGGACGGTGGAACTAATGAAAAACTGTTTTTT | NA | NA | TRBJ1-4 | TRBV10-3
CASSSDTAGANVLTF | TGTGCCAGCAGCTCAGACACGGCTGGGGCCAACGTCCTGACTTTC | NA | NA | TRBJ2-6 | TRBV7-9
CASSPPHPLTDTQYF | TGTGCCAGCTCACCTCCGCATCCACTCACAGATACGCAGTATTTT | few | NA | TRBJ2-3 | TRBV18
CASSLHVGQGFEQFF | TGTGCCAGCAGTTTACATGTGGGACAGGGTTTTGAGCAGTTCTTC | NA | TRBD1 | TRBJ2-1 | TRBV12-3/TRBV12-4
CASSFATSTDTQYF | TGCGCCAGCAGCTTCGCGACGTCCACAGATACGCAGTATTTT | NA | NA | TRBJ2-3 | TRBV5-1
CASSLHANTQYF | TGTGCCAGCAGCCTACACGCGAATACGCAGTATTTT | few | NA | TRBJ2-3 | TRBV3-1
CASSLAQLQETQYF | TGTGCCAGCAGCTTAGCACAGCTCCAAGAGACCCAGTACTTC | many | NA | TRBJ2-5 | TRBV11-2
CASSLRPYEQYF | TGCGCCAGCAGCCTCCGACCCTACGAGCAGTACTTC | few | NA | TRBJ2-7 | TRBV5-1
CASSLPPGDTDTQYF | TGTGCCAGCAGCTTACCCCCGGGAGACACAGATACGCAGTATTTT | few | NA | TRBJ2-3 | TRBV7-2
CASSPGHLDEQFF | TGCGCCAGCAGCCCGGGACACCTCGATGAGCAGTTCTTC | many | NA | TRBJ2-1 | TRBV5-1
CASSEGGFRETQYF | TGTGCCAGCAGTGAAGGGGGCTTCAGGGAGACCCAGTACTTC | NA | NA | TRBJ2-5 | TRBV6-1
CASSVGLSLIYGYTF | TGTGCCAGCAGCGTTGGGCTCTCCCTTATCTATGGCTACACCTTC | NA | NA | TRBJ1-2 | TRBV5-6
CASSHGTEEKLFF | TGTGCCAGCTCACACGGGACAGAAGAAAAACTGTTTTTT | NA | TRBD1 | TRBJ1-4 | TRBV18
CASSLFWGHRTGELFF | TGTGCCAGCAGTTTATTTTGGGGACATCGGACCGGGGAGCTGTTTTTT | NA | NA | TRBJ2-2 | TRBV12-3/TRBV12-4
CATSPVRERAGNTIYF | TGTGCCACCAGCCCCGTCAGGGAACGTGCTGGAAACACCATATATTTT | NA | NA | TRBJ1-3 | TRBV15
CASSQGQLDTGELFF | TGCGCCAGCAGCCAGGGACAGTTGGACACCGGGGAGCTGTTTTTT | few | TRBD1 | TRBJ2-2 | TRBV4-1
CSAIASSSLNQETQYF | TGCAGTGCTATAGCTTCGTCTAGCCTAAACCAAGAGACCCAGTACTTC | many | NA | TRBJ2-5 | TRBV20-1
CASSQDGLGDYGYTF | TGTGCCAGCAGCCAAGACGGTTTGGGTGACTATGGCTACACCTTC | NA | NA | TRBJ1-2 | TRBV14
CASSLGGFPEPQHF | TGCGCCAGCAGCTTGGGTGGCTTCCCTGAGCCCCAGCATTTT | few | NA | TRBJ1-5 | TRBV5-1
CASSGPTEAFF | TGCGCCAGCAGCGGACCTACTGAAGCTTTCTTT | few | NA | TRBJ1-1 | TRBV4-1
CASSQDLGRVQPQHF | TGCGCCAGCAGCCAAGATCTGGGGAGAGTTCAGCCCCAGCATTTT | NA | NA | TRBJ1-5 | TRBV4-3